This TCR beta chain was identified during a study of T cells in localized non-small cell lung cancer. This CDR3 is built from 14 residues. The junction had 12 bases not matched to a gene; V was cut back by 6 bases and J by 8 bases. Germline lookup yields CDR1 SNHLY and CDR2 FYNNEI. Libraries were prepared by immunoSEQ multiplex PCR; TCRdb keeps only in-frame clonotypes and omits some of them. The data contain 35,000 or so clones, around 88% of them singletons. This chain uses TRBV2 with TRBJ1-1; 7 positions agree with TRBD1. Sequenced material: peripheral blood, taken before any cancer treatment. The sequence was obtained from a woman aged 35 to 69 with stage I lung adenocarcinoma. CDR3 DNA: TGTGCCAGCAGAAAACGACAGGGCCCGGAGGAAGCTTTCTTT. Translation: CASRKRQGPEEAFF.